The 24 T cell receptor beta chains below were found in one sample sequenced in a study of CD8+CD57+ T cells in acquired aplastic anemia. CDR3 and TCR beta VDJ profiling relied on a genomic DNA template. Each CDR3 protein is one row after TCRdb ran MiXCR on the reads. Of under 75,000 distinct CDR3 sequences in the sample, under 65% were seen once. Sequencing was done on a sample of sorted CD4+, CD8+, or CD8+CD57+ T cells (not recorded which) from PBMCs. Receptors were obtained from a human donor in good health, serving as a control.

CDR3 sequence reads: CASSGTGLTEAFF. Here the CDR3 DNA reads TGTGCCAGCAGTGGCACAGGGCTAACTGAAGCTTTCTTT. V is TRBV7-9 and J is TRBJ1-1; possibly TRBD1 for D (6 bases). The CDR3 consists of 13 residues. Trimming shortened V by 6 bases and J by 5 bases, and 13 bases separated the two germline ends. Germline lookup yields CDR1 SEHNR and CDR2 FQNEAQ (reference sequence).

This clonotype appeared many times. V is TRBV30 and J is TRBJ1-2; D unresolved. V was clipped by 1 base and J by 6 bases, with 9 bases between them. Germline CDR1 is GTSNPN and CDR2 is SVGIG (reference sequence). This CDR3 spans 12 amino acids. CDR3 amino acids: CAWSDGVDGYTF. In DNA form, the CDR3 reads TGTGCCTGGAGTGACGGGGTCGATGGCTACACCTTC.

This clonotype has ten or more counts. The chain is built from TRBV5-1 and TRBJ2-7; TRBD1 agrees at 10 bases. Germline CDR1 reads SGHRS; CDR2 reads YFSETQ. Germline trimming cut 0 bases from V and 4 bases from J; bases unmatched to any gene: 4. The CDR3 length is 15 residues. CDR3 in amino acids: CASSLAGTGVYEQYF. CDR3 in DNA: TGCGCCAGCAGCTTGGCCGGGACAGGGGTTTACGAGCAGTACTTC.

This clonotype was seen just once. The CDR3, as DNA: TGCAGCGTCCTGCGAGGGGGCGCCGGGGAGCTGTTTTTT. Amino acids: CSVLRGGAGELFF. This chain uses TRBV29-1 with TRBJ2-2; TRBD1 agrees at 7 bases. The CDR3 loop spans 13 amino acids. V was clipped by 6 bases and J by 6 bases; unmatched bases: 7. Germline-derived CDR1 and CDR2 are SQVTM and ANQGSEA.

V is TRBV29-1 and J is TRBJ2-2; 10 bases are shared with TRBD1. The length of the CDR3 is 14 residues. Germline lookup yields CDR1 SQVTM and CDR2 ANQGSEA. V dropped 7 bases and J dropped 3; count of bases not matched to a gene: 5. The DNA of the CDR3 is TGCAGCGCCATGGACAGGGGGGACACCGGGGAGCTGTTTTTT. This sequence encodes CSAMDRGDTGELFF.

This clonotype was found many times. The V call is TRBV12-5, the J call TRBJ1-1; D remains ambiguous. Trimming cost V 4 bases and J 0 bases, with 6 bases left between them. Germline CDR1 is LGHNT and CDR2 is FRNRAP. There are 13 residues in the CDR3. The CDR3 DNA follows: TGTGCTAGTGGTTGGGGTGTGAACACTGAAGCTTTCTTT. Residues: CASGWGVNTEAFF. The full variable domain, in which reference TRBV12-5 and TRBJ1-1 provide the parts outside the CDR3, is DARVTQTPRHKVTEMGQEVTMRCQPILGHNTVFWYRQTMMQGLELLAYFRNRAPLDDSGMPKDRFSAEMPDATLATLKIQPSEPRDSAVYFCASGWGVNTEAFFGQGTRLTVV.

This rearrangement joins TRBV2 to TRBJ1-2; 9 nucleotides align to TRBD1. The germline V gene has CDR1 SNHLY and CDR2 FYNNEI. This CDR3 comprises 19 residues. V shed 3 bases, J shed 7 bases, and the junction held 21 bases outside the gene matches. Here the CDR3 DNA reads TGTGCCAGCAGTGACGAGGTTTCTTATCCGGACAGGGGATTGAGTGGCTACACCTTC. Translation: CASSDEVSYPDRGLSGYTF. Together with reference TRBV2 and TRBJ1-2, the CDR3 gives the full variable domain: EPEVTQTPSHQVTQMGQEVILRCVPISNHLYFYWYRQILGQKVEFLVSFYNNEISEKSEIFDDQFSVERPDGSNFTLKIRSTKLEDSAMYFCASSDEVSYPDRGLSGYTFGSGTRLTVV.

The table lists this clonotype with a few counts. The chain has TRBV3-1 and TRBJ1-5, with TRBD1 matching 8 bases. The CDR3 extends over 17 amino acids. Losses at the gene ends were 4 bases for V and 2 bases for J; bases not matched to a gene: 10. Germline V gene sequence: CDR1 LGHDT, CDR2 YNNKEL (reference sequence). The CDR3 reads CASSPAAATGGNQPQHF. CDR3 coding DNA: TGTGCCAGCAGCCCAGCGGCGGCGACAGGGGGCAATCAGCCCCAGCATTTT.

This clonotype was seen more than once but under ten times. The V call is TRBV7-2, the J call TRBJ2-3; tentatively, D is TRBD1 (5 bases). CDR1 and CDR2 from the germline V gene are SGHTA and FQGNSA. The CDR3 consists of 14 residues. Trimming stripped 9 bases from V and 0 bases from J, with 13 bases between. CDR3 sequence (DNA): TGTGCCAGTAGTCAGGGCCTTAGCACAGATACGCAGTATTTT. Amino acids: CASSQGLSTDTQYF.

This clonotype was seen ten or more times. The chain has TRBV12-3 or TRBV12-4 and TRBJ2-2; 7 bases align to TRBD2. The CDR3 has 13 residues. V was pared by 5 bases and J by 7 bases, with 4 bases of the junction left unmatched. The CDR3: CASSTGLGGELFF. DNA for the CDR3: TGTGCCAGCAGTACCGGACTAGGCGGGGAGCTGTTTTTT.

In its sample, this clonotype was seen many times. The rearrangement links TRBV20-1 to TRBJ2-7; possibly TRBD2 for D (5 bases). Germline CDR1 and CDR2: DFQATT and SNEGSKA (reference sequence). The V end was cut by 3 bases, the J end by 5 bases, with 11 bases between. The CDR3 is made up of 12 amino acids. The DNA for the CDR3 is TGCAGTGCTAGCGGACTCTCTAACGAGCAGTACTTC. Protein product: CSASGLSNEQYF.

J is TRBJ1-3 and V is TRBV2, with D possibly being TRBD1 (5 bases). The V and J ends lost 2 bases and 0 bases respectively, with 8 bases between them. This CDR3 has 15 amino acids. Germline loops: CDR1 SNHLY, CDR2 FYNNEI. The DNA of the CDR3 is TGTGCCAGCAGTGAATTTGGGGGCTCTGGAAACACCATATATTTT. Its translation: CASSEFGGSGNTIYF.

This chain uses TRBV29-1 with TRBJ2-5, with 7 bases aligning to TRBD1. The CDR3 has 16 amino acids. Germline CDR1 and CDR2: SQVTM and ANQGSEA. The V segment lost 4 bases and the J segment 7 bases; nucleotides outside the gene matches: 18. The CDR3 spells CSVGQGSLRRAGTQYF. CDR3 bases: TGCAGCGTTGGACAGGGAAGTCTTCGTCGCGCCGGGACCCAGTACTTC.

To note about this clonotype: Given the absence of the conserved phenylalanine or tryptophan at the CDR3 end, a read error is likely. Because the CDR3's place on the DNA is in doubt, the DNA is left out and the CDR3 is given as listed by TCRdb. This sequence joins TRBV2 and TRBJ2-7; the D call in the table, TRBD2, was not verified against the DNA. The CDR3 is made up of 12 amino acids, end residues included. In germline, CDR1 is SNHLY, CDR2 FYNNEI. CDR3 amino acids: CASSVGSGGPGI.

Only a few counts were recorded for this clonotype. The chain uses TRBV12-3 or TRBV12-4 and TRBJ2-1, with a tentative D call TRBD1 (6 bases). There are 15 residues in the CDR3. Between the trimmed V and J ends, which lost 5 bases and 8 bases, there was a span of 19 bases. CDR3 DNA: TGTGCCAGCAGTCAGGCGGACAGTGGTTTGGATGAGCAGTTCTTC. Translated, it gives CASSQADSGLDEQFF.

Notes on this clonotype: The junction differs from germline at one of its ends, possibly a read error. This chain joins TRBV7-9 and TRBJ1-1; weak D call: TRBD1 (6 bases). Germline V gene data show CDR1 as SEHNR and CDR2 as FQNEAQ (reference sequence). The length of the CDR3 is 14 residues. The CDR3 region is CASTPNGGDTEASF. In nucleotides, the CDR3 is TGTGCCAGCACCCCGAATGGGGGCGACACTGAAGCTTCCTTT.

The J gene is TRBJ1-3, the V gene TRBV11-2; no clear D. Germline loops: CDR1 SGHAT, CDR2 FQNNGV. V was shortened by 0 bases and J by 0 bases, with 6 bases between the two germline ends. This CDR3 contains 15 residues. CDR3 nucleotides: TGTGCCAGCAGCTTAGACTGGTCCTCTGGAAACACCATATATTTT. Its translation is CASSLDWSSGNTIYF.

In regard to this clonotype: This may stem from a read error, because a much larger clone lies one nucleotide away. This chain uses TRBV12-3 or TRBV12-4 with TRBJ2-6; 7 bases are shared with TRBD1. This CDR3 is 16 amino acids long. The CDR3 loop is CATPTGTSSGPNVLTF. Here the CDR3 DNA reads TGTGCCACCCCGACAGGGACGAGCTCTGGGCCCAACGTCCTGACTTTC.

This clonotype came up many times. J is TRBJ2-1 and V is TRBV7-3; D gene ambiguous. The CDR3 spans 15 residues. The V gene lost 5 bases and the J gene lost 0 bases, with 11 bases spanning the gap. Germline V gene data show CDR1 as SGHTA and CDR2 as FQGTGA. This chain's CDR3 is CASSPAQSSYNEQFF. For the CDR3, the DNA is TGTGCCAGCAGCCCAGCCCAGAGCTCCTACAATGAGCAGTTCTTC.

This clonotype was found a few times. As DNA, the CDR3 is TGTGCCACCAGCAGAGACATGCCCCCGACCGCTTCGTACTTC. As protein: CATSRDMPPTASYF. The chain has TRBV15 and TRBJ2-7, with D unclear. The CDR3 totals 14 residues. V was shortened by 0 bases and J by 12 bases, with 18 bases between the two germline ends. In germline, CDR1 is LNHNV, CDR2 YYDKDF (reference sequence).

This clonotype was observed many times. This sequence joins TRBV6-1 and TRBJ2-7, with 10 bases identical to TRBD1. V was clipped by 4 bases and J by 4 bases; unmatched bases: 4. Germline CDR1 MNHNS, CDR2 SASEGT. CDR3 size: 14 residues. CDR3 nucleotides: TGTGCCAGCAGTGGATGGGACAGGGGTTACGAGCAGTACTTC. It is translated as CASSGWDRGYEQYF.

The chain is built from TRBV5-6 and TRBJ2-3; D is unclear. Trimming removed 1 base at V and 0 bases at J, with 6 bases between. Germline loops: CDR1 SGHDT, CDR2 YYEEEE. The CDR3 totals 14 residues. The CDR3 nucleotides read TGTGCCAGCAGCTTGCGGCAGAGCACAGATACGCAGTATTTT. Amino acids: CASSLRQSTDTQYF.

This clonotype came up many times. The CDR3, as DNA: TGCGCCAGCAGCCAAGAGACCCGGCCAACCTACGAGCAGTACTTC. Translated, it gives CASSQETRPTYEQYF. This chain links TRBV4-1 with TRBJ2-7; D is unclear. This CDR3 spans 15 amino acids. Germline loops: CDR1 MGHRA, CDR2 YSYEKL. Trimming left V 0 bases short and J 2 bases short, with 11 bases between.

This chain links TRBV2 with TRBJ2-2, with 9 bases lining up with TRBD1. There are 14 residues in the CDR3. After removal of 6 bases from V and 5 bases from J, the junction contained 4 bases not matched to a gene. The germline V gene encodes CDR1 SNHLY and CDR2 FYNNEI. Here the CDR3 DNA reads TGTGCCAGCAGGGACAGGGGTTGGACCGGGGAGCTGTTTTTT. The encoded protein is CASRDRGWTGELFF.